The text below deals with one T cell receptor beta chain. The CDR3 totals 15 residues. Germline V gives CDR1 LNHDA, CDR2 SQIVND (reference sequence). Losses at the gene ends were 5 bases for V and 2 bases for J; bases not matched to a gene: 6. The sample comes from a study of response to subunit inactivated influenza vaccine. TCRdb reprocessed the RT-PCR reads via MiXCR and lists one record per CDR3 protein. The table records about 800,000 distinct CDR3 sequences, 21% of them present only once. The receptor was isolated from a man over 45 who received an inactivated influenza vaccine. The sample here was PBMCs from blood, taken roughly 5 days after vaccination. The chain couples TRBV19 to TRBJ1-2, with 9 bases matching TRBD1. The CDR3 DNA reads TGTGCCAGTAGTTCAACAGGGGGCTCAAACTATGGCTACACCTTC. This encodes CASSSTGGSNYGYTF.